This TCR beta chain is from a study of T cells in Graves' hyperthyroidism and ophthalmopathy. The overall study: Peripheral blood was secured at the point of initial diagnosis, before any treatment.

The study enrolled patients aged 18 to 65 with newly diagnosed hyperthyroidism of under 2 months' duration. RNA transcripts served as the template for amplifying TCR beta CDR3 regions. Initially, a first-round RT-PCR of the TCR CDR3 employed the HTBI primer set. TCRdb re-derived calls from the multiplex PCR reads in MiXCR, one entry per CDR3 protein. The data hold roughly 380,000 distinct CDR3 sequences, with 13% observed a single time. The CDR3 runs 13 residues. Trimming cost V 5 bases and J 1 base, with 11 bases left between them. The germline V gene has CDR1 GTSNPN and CDR2 SVGIG (reference sequence).

The chain couples TRBV30 to TRBJ1-1; a weak D match, TRBD1 (6 bases). The sequencing sample was made of blood. This clonotype was obtained from a man aged 30 to 45 with Graves' hyperthyroidism that later progressed to Graves' ophthalmopathy. CDR3 DNA: TGTGCCTGGGAACGGGGACAGAACACTGAAGCTTTCTTT. It specifies CAWERGQNTEAFF.